This TCR beta chain was recovered during a study of regulatory T cells in long-lasting Graves disease (dated by TCRdb to the early 2020s). General notes on the study: Newly diagnosed Graves' disease patients had taken antithyroid drugs for less than 3 months. Persistent Graves' disease patients were compared with newly diagnosed Graves' disease patients by peripheral blood TCR sequencing and RNA sequencing. The study was conducted in China and was registered as a clinical trial. A total of some 35 samples underwent TCR sequencing, from 13 patients with persistent Graves' disease and about 20 patients with newly diagnosed Graves' disease.

This clonotype was picked up many times. The specificity of this receptor is unknown. Base qualities were left out, and no much larger clone turns up one base away. Library preparation used multiplex PCR. Sequencing took place on an Illumina HiSeq 4000. CDR3 regions were amplified by Arm-PCR with iRepertoire HTBI primers to construct TCR beta libraries. Before sequencing, the PCR products underwent gel purification. The authors' analysis ran thus. Gene usage analysis of CDR3 amino acid clonotypes relied on the approximately 62 TRBV and more than twelve TRBJ segments identified across samples. COPE and FqMerger were used to merge the filtered high-quality paired reads into contigs. BLAST was used to align contigs to the IMGT TRBV, TRBD and TRBJ reference genes, and CDR3 was defined following IMGT. Any clonotype with a frequency above 0.1% was classified as a highly expanded clone. Shannon entropy served as the measure of repertoire diversity, while the Gini coefficient captured V-J evenness. Public clonotypes were defined as clonotypes shared by more than one individual. TCRdb reworked the public reads: Q25 trimming with fastp, MiXCR clone assembly, productive beta chains retained. CDR3 protein duplicates are merged, each entry listing the most common genes and DNA. The V and J calls and clone size come from TCRdb's table, not from the authors' own analysis. In this sample the table shows 500,000 or so distinct CDR3 sequences, approximately 16% of which occur a single time. Clones ranked in the top ten supply around 25% of the sample.

Here is what the overall study found, with its caveats: Sequencing and analysis were restricted to the TCR beta chain. The authors acknowledged the small sample size as a limitation that may reduce accuracy. Compared with newly diagnosed patients, persistent Graves' disease patients had lower TCR Shannon entropy and fewer highly expanded clones, which suggests clonal expansion. The study examined only peripheral blood because the primary lesion, thyroid tissue, could not be accessed. Patients with persistent disease shared more public clonotypes (approximately 2,500) than newly diagnosed patients did (nearly 1,000).

The sample's time point label, decoded: newly diagnosed GD, antithyroid drugs for less than 3 months. For both TCR sequencing and RNA sequencing, RNA was extracted from PBMCs in TRIzol. The diagnosis of Graves' disease followed American Thyroid Association guidelines. Patients for the study were recruited at an endocrinology department in Xi'an, China. From each patient, about 8.9 milliliters of peripheral blood was collected into an EDTA anticoagulant tube. Ficoll Paque Plus density gradient separation was used to isolate PBMCs, and no further T cell sorting was done. RNA quality was checked with an Agilent 2100 Bioanalyzer and agarose gel, and concentration with a NanoDrop 2000. The sample was also linked to a second study, of T cells in Graves' hyperthyroidism and ophthalmopathy. Looking at the second paper: Stable Graves' hyperthyroidism was defined as the absence of progression to ophthalmopathy over 18 months of follow-up. Hyperthyroidism patients were newly diagnosed, with disease duration under 2 months, and aged 18 to 65 years. The study excluded patients with uncontrolled infections, other autoimmune diseases, pregnancy or lactation. Diagnoses were established on the basis of clinical symptoms, serum thyroxine and TRAb, thyroid ultrasound, and orbital computed tomography. For the first round of RT-PCR on the TCR CDR3, the HTBI primer set was used together with the Qiagen OneStep RT-PCR kit. Most expanded thyroid clonotypes (frequency above 0.001) were also detected in blood, a finding suggesting that blood repertoires may reflect thyroid immune responses. A 13 V-J signature model separated ophthalmopathy from stable hyperthyroidism, with approximately 86% sensitivity and roughly 81% specificity in cross-validation and 80%/75% in testing. In validation, the model predicted progression to ophthalmopathy with around 71% sensitivity and roughly 72% specificity, a median of 6.5 months before onset. To identify distinguishing TCR V-J signatures, a discovery cohort of about 95 patients was used, comprising approximately 40 with Graves' ophthalmopathy and around 60 with stable Graves' hyperthyroidism. An independent validation cohort of around 20 hyperthyroidism patients and about 15 patients who later progressed to ophthalmopathy tested prospective prediction of ophthalmopathy. For training and testing, the 100 or so patients in the discovery cohort were randomly divided in a 7:3 ratio. The study also compared thyroid tissue and blood T-cell repertoires from over 5 Graves' hyperthyroidism patients. Once sampling was done, hyperthyroidism patients were given methimazole at a starting dose of 30 mg daily, whereas ophthalmopathy patients were given high-dose intravenous methylprednisolone. A second multiplex PCR round built the libraries, followed by size selection and purification. Libraries were sequenced paired-end with 100 bp reads on an Illumina HiSeq2000. Raw data were processed with SOAPnuke, discarding reads with adapters, uncalled bases, mean Phred below 15, or no exact constant-primer or identifier match. COPE v1.2.5 was used to merge the high-quality paired reads, and each unique nucleotide sequence was defined as a clonotype. Clonotypes were aligned to IMGT TRBV, TRBD and TRBJ reference segments using MiTCR v1.1. The analysis included only V-J combinations with a frequency above 0.0001, which together covered over 98% of the repertoires. The TCS score was defined as F50 (clonal expansion) divided by E x V (chaos), with BLOSUM62-based TCRdist calculated between CDR3 peptides within each V-J. Welch's t-statistics and random forest reduced around 510 V-J features to 10 to 15, which were used in a naive Bayes classifier (R e1071). No statistical method was used to set the sample size in advance, and investigators knew the group allocation. The paper describes TCR Vbeta CDR3 sequencing of about 140 peripheral blood samples, made up of roughly 45 ophthalmopathy patients, 70 to 75 hyperthyroidism patients and around 17 progressor patients.

This TCR was recovered from a woman aged 35-65 years with Graves disease. Donor details come from another sample of the same person, matched by shared clones. The source material was peripheral blood mononuclear cells (PBMCs), sampled at new diagnosis, from a patient treated with antithyroid drugs.

The CDR3 region reads CSARGRGRLIYEQYF. The DNA is as follows: TGCAGTGCTAGAGGTAGGGGACGACTTATCTACGAGCAGTACTTC. Recombination connected TRBV20-1 to TRBJ2-7; the D region may be TRBD1 or TRBD2, each matching 5 bases equally. The germline V gene (reference sequence) gives CDR1 as DFQATT and CDR2 as SNEGSKA. V lost 1 base and J lost 3 bases; the stretch between them is 16 bases long. The CDR3 measures 15 amino acids from cysteine to phenylalanine. Solely the CDR3 DNA is kept, with 45 bases framed from the first base.